This T cell receptor beta chain was found in a study of blood T cell repertoires in COVID-19. Per the authors' pipeline: By means of reference gene primer amplification, nucleated cell counts were estimated. The data were produced by immunoSEQ multiplex PCR, yet TCRdb's version contains in-frame clones alone and is incomplete. That table gives V, J and clone size, and the DNA gave D and trimming. The data hold a few hundred thousand clones, with over 75% observed a single time. To note about this clone: Germline and junction disagree at one end, which may indicate a read error.

CDR3 size: 15 residues. Germline-derived CDR1 and CDR2 are MNHNY and SVGAGI (reference sequence). This receptor was obtained from a man over 45 with active or convalescent COVID-19. This sequence joins TRBV6-6 and TRBJ1-6; 7 positions agree with TRBD1. The sequenced material came from peripheral blood. The CDR3 loop is CASRSSLGGQTSFWF. The CDR3 DNA reads TGTGCCAGCAGGTCATCGTTGGGGGGACAGACGTCCTTCTGGTTT.